This T cell receptor (beta chain) was recovered during a study of T-cell reconstitution after alpha-beta-depleted transplantation in children. The TCRbeta library was prepared with unique molecular identifiers. In TCRdb, the PCR reads were re-called with MiXCR into one record per CDR3 protein. The table lists almost 250,000 distinct CDR3 sequences, over 20% of them singletons, with roughly 2.6% in the top ten. Details on this clonotype: Its antigen is currently unknown.

This CDR3 has 15 amino acids. Looked up from germline, CDR1 is SQVTM and CDR2 is ANQGSEA. V shed 6 bases, J shed 5 bases, and the junction held 6 bases outside the gene matches. Findings and caveats of the study: Fresh T-cell production supplied most of the T-cell counts and diversity seen one year after transplant.

The chain carries TRBV29-1 and TRBJ2-1, with 14 positions matching TRBD2. The source was PBMCs, collected before TCRalphabeta/CD19-depleted stem cell transplant. This clonotype originated in a girl aged 2 to 10 with Fanconi anemia, due to receive a stem cell transplant. Here the CDR3 DNA reads TGCAGCGTAGGGACTAGCGGGAGCTTCCACAATGAGCAGTTCTTC. Translation: CSVGTSGSFHNEQFF.